This TCR beta chain was observed in a study of cytomegalovirus exposure and HLA in healthy donors. The study, taken as a whole, reports: For most TCR sequences rarity was the rule, although some public TCRs occurred in many donors.

Produced via immunoSEQ multiplex PCR; TCRdb's table is partial and in-frame only. The sample has about 69,000 clones, roughly 95% seen once. The trim removed 1 base at V and 0 bases at J, leaving 2 bases unmatched. The CDR3 has 16 residues. CDR1 is SGHAT and CDR2 is FQNNGV in the germline V gene. Worth noting for this clone: Its specificity is not known.

Among the 100 to 150 subjects of the validation cohort, separate from the approximately 670-subject first cohort, were the donors. What was sequenced was PBMCs. The genes are TRBV11-2 and TRBJ2-1, with 8 bases identical to TRBD2. The receptor comes from a young woman in good health and CMV-seropositive. For the CDR3, the DNA is TGTGCCAGCAGCTTAGGAGGGACTAGCTCCTACAATGAGCAGTTCTTC. It specifies CASSLGGTSSYNEQFF.